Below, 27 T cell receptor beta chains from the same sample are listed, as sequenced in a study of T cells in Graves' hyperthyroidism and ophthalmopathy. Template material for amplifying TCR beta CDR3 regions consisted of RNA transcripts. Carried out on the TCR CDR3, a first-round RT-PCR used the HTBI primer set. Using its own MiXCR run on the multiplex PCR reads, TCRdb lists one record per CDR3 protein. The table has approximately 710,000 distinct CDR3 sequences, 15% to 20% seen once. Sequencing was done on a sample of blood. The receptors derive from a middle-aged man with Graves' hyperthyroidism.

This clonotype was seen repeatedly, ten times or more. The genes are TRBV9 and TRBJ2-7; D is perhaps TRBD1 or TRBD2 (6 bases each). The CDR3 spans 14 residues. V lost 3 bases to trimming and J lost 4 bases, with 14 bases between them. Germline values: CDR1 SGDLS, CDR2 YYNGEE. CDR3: CASSGGRGGYEQYF. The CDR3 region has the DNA TGTGCCAGCAGCGGTGGGAGAGGGGGGTACGAGCAGTACTTC.

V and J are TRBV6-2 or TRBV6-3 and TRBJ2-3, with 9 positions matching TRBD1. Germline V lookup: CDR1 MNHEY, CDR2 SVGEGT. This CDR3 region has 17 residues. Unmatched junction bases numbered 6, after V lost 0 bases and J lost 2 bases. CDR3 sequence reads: CASSYSRGQGYTDTQYF. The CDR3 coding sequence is TGTGCCAGCAGTTACTCTCGGGGACAGGGTTACACAGATACGCAGTATTTT.

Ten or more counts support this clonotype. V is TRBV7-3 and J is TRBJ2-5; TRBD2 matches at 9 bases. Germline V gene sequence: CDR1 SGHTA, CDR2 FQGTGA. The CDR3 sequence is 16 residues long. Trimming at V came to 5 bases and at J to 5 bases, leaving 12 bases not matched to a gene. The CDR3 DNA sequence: TGTGCCAGCAGCCCACGACCAGCGGGAGGCGGTGAGACCCAGTACTTC. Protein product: CASSPRPAGGGETQYF.

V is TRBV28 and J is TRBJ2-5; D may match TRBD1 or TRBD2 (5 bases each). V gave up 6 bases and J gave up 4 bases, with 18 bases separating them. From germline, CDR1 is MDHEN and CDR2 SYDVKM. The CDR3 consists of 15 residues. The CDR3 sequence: CASSSPGTTLETQYF. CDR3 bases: TGTGCCAGCAGCTCCCCCGGGACGACTTTAGAGACCCAGTACTTC.

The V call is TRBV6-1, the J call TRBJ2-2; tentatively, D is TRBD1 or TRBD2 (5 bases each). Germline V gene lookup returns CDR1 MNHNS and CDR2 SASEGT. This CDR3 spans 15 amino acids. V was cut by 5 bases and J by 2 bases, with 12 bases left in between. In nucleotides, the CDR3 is TGTGCCAGCAGTACGGGACGGCTAAACACCGGGGAGCTGTTTTTT. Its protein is CASSTGRLNTGELFF.

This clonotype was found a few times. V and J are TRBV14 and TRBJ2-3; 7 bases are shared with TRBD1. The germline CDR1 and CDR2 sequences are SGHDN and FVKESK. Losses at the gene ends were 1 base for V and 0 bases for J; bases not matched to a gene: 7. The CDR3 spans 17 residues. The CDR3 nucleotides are TGTGCCAGCAGCCAAGGTGTGGGGACAGCTAGCACAGATACGCAGTATTTT. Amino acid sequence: CASSQGVGTASTDTQYF.

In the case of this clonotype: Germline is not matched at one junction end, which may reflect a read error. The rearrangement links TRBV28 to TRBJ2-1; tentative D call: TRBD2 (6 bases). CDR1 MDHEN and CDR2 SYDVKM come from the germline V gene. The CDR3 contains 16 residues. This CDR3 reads CASSPTGGNSYNGQFF. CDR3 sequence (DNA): TGTGCCAGCAGTCCAACCGGCGGGAACTCCTACAATGGGCAGTTCTTC.

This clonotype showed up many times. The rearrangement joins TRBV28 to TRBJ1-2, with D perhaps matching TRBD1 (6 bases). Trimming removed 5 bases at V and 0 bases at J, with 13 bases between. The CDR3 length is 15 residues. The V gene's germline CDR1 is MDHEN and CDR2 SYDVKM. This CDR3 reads CASSHIDRSNYGYTF. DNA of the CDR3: TGTGCCAGCAGTCACATCGACAGGTCTAACTATGGCTACACCTTC.

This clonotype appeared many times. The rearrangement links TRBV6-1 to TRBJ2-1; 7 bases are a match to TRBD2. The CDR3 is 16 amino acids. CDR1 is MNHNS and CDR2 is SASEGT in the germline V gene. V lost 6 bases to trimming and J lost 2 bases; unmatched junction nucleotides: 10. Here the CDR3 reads CASSSLLARTYNEQFF. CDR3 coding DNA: TGTGCCAGCAGCTCCCTACTAGCGAGGACCTACAATGAGCAGTTCTTC.

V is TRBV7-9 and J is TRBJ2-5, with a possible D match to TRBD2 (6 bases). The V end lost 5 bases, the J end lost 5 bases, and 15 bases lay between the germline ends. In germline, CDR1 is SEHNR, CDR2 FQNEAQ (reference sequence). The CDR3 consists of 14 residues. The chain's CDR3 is CASSPPLSGETQYF. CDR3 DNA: TGTGCCAGCAGCCCCCCATTAAGCGGGGAGACCCAGTACTTC. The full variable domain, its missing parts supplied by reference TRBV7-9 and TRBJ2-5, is DTGVSQNPRHKITKRGQNVTFRCDPISEHNRLYWYRQTLGQGPEFLTYFQNEAQLEKSRLLSDRFSAERPKGSFSTLEIQRTEQGDSAMYLCASSPPLSGETQYFGPGTRLLVL.

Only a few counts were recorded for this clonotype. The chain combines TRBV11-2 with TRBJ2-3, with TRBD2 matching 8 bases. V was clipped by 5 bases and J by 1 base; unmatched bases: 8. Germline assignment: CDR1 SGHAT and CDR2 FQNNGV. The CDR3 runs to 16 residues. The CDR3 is CASSRGLREGTDTQYF. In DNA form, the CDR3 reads TGTGCCAGCAGCCGAGGGCTGCGGGAGGGCACAGATACGCAGTATTTT. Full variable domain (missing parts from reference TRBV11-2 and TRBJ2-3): EAGVAQSPRYKIIEKRQSVAFWCNPISGHATLYWYQQILGQGPKLLIQFQNNGVVDDSQLPKDRFSAERLKGVDSTLKIQPAKLEDSAVYLCASSRGLREGTDTQYFGPGTRLTVL.

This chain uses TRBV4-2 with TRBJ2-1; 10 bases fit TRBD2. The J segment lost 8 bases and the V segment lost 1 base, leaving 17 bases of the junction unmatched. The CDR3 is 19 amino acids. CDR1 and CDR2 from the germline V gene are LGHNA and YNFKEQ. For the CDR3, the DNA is TGTGCCAGCAGCCAAGTACAGGGATCTTGGTCTAGCGGGAGCGATGAGCAGTTCTTC. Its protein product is CASSQVQGSWSSGSDEQFF.

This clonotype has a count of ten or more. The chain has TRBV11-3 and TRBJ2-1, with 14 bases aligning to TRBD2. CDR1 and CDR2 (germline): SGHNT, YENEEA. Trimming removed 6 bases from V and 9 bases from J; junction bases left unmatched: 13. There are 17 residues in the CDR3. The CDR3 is CASSWGTSGSIWSEQFF. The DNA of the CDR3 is TGTGCCAGCAGTTGGGGGACTAGCGGGAGCATATGGTCTGAGCAGTTCTTC.

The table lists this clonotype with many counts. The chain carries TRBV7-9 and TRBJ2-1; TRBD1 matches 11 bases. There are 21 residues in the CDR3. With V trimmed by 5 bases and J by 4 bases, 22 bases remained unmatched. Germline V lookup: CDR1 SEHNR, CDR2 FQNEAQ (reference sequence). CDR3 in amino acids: CASSKPGWDRGKGTRYNEQFF. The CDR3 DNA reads TGTGCCAGCAGCAAGCCGGGGTGGGACAGGGGGAAGGGAACGAGGTACAATGAGCAGTTCTTC.

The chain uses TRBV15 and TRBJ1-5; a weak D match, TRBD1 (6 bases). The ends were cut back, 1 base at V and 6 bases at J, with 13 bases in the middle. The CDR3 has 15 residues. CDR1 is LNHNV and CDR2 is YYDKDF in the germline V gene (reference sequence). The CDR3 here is CATSRVGGARQPQHF. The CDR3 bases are TGTGCCACCAGCAGAGTCGGGGGGGCGCGTCAGCCCCAGCATTTT.

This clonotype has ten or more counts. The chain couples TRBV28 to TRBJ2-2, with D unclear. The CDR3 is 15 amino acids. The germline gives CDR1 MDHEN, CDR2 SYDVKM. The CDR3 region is CQSSAHGRNTGELFF. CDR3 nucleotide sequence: TGTCAAAGTTCAGCACATGGGCGGAACACCGGGGAGCTGTTTTTT.

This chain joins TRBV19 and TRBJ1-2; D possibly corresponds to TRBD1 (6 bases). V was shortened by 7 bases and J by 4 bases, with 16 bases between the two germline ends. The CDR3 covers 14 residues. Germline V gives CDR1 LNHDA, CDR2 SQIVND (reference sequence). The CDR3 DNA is TGTGCCAGTACTTCCACAGGGTTCACCTATGGCTACACCTTC. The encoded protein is CASTSTGFTYGYTF. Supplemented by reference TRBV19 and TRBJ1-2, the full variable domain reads DGGITQSPKYLFRKEGQNVTLSCEQNLNHDAMYWYRQDPGQGLRLIYYSQIVNDFQKGDIAEGYSVSREKKESFPLTVTSAQKNPTAFYLCASTSTGFTYGYTFGSGTRLTVV.

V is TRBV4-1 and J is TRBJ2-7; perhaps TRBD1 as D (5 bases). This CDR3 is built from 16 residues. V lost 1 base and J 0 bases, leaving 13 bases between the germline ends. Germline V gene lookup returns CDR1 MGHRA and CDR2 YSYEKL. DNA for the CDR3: TGCGCCAGCAGCCAAGGCGAGACAGTCCCCTCCTACGAGCAGTACTTC. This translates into CASSQGETVPSYEQYF.

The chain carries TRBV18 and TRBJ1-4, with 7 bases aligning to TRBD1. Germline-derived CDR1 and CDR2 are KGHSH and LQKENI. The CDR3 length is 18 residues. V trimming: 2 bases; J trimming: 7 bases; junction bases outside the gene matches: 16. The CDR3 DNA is TGTGCCAGCTCACCAGAAGACAGGGAAAATATTGATTTTGAAAAACTGTTTTTT. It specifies CASSPEDRENIDFEKLFF.

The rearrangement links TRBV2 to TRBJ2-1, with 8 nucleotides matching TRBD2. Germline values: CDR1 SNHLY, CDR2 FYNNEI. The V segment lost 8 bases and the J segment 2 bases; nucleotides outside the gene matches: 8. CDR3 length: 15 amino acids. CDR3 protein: CASRFDGGAYNEQFF. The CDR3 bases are TGTGCCAGCCGGTTTGACGGGGGGGCCTACAATGAGCAGTTCTTC.

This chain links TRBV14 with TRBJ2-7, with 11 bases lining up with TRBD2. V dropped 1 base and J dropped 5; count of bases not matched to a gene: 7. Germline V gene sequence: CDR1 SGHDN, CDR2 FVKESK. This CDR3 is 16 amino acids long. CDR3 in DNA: TGTGCCAGCAGCCAAGCCCCTAGCGGGAGGATCGACGAGCAGTACTTC. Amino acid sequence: CASSQAPSGRIDEQYF.

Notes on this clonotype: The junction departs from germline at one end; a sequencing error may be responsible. This CDR3 reads CASRGTGSRQPQHF. Written as DNA, the CDR3 is TGCGCCAGCAGGGGGACAGGGTCAAGGCAGCCCCAGCATTTT. V is TRBV2 and J is TRBJ1-5; 9 nucleotides agree with TRBD1. CDR1 and CDR2 (germline): SNHLY, FYNNEI. The CDR3 loop spans 14 amino acids.

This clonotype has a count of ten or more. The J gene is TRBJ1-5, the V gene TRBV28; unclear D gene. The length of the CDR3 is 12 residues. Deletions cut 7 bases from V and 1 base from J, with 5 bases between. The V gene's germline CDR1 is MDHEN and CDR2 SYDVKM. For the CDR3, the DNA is TGTGCCAGCATGGGGAGCAATCAGCCCCAGCATTTT. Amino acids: CASMGSNQPQHF.

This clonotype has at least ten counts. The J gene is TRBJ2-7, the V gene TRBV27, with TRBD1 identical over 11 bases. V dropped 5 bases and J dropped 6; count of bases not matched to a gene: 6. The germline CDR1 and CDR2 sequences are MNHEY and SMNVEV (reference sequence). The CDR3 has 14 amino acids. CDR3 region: CASSTDRGRFEQYF. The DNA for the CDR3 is TGTGCCAGCAGTACGGACAGGGGGCGCTTCGAGCAGTACTTC.

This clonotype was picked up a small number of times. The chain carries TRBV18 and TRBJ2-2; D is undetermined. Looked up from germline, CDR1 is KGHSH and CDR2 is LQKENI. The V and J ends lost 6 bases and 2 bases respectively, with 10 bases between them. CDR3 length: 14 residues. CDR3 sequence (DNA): TGTGCCAGCTCCCAACAGCAAAACACCGGGGAGCTGTTTTTT. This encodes CASSQQQNTGELFF.

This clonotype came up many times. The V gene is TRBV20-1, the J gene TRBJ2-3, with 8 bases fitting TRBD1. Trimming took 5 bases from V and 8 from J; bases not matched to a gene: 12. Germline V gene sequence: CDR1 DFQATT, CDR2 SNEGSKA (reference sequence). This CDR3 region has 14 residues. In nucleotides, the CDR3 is TGCAGTGCTTTGGACAGGGAGAAGGCGGGTACGCAGTATTTT. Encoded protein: CSALDREKAGTQYF.

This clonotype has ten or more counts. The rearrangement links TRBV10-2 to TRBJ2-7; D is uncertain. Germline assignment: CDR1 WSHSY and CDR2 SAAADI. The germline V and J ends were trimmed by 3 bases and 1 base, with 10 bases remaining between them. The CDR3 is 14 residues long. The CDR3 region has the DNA TGCGCCAGCAGTGACAGCCGGAGATCCTACGAGCAGTACTTC. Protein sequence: CASSDSRRSYEQYF.